The 32 T cell receptor beta chains given below trace back to one sample, sequenced in a study of cytomegalovirus exposure and HLA in healthy donors (TCRdb year 2017). The library came from the immunoSEQ multiplex PCR assay. For the multiplex PCR, a mixture combining 60 forward primers for TCR Vbeta segments and 13 reverse primers for TCR Jbeta segments was used. Entries here come from immuneACCESS through TCRdb and include only in-frame sequences with V and J called. Some clones fail to appear in such tables; in the studies checked, an unresolved V gene covers under half of the shortfall, and the cause of the remainder is unknown. The table held for this sample gives roughly 120,000 clones. Under 3.5% of the sample lies in the top ten. Material: PBMCs. The source is a man aged 25-45 years in good health and CMV-seronegative.

V usage is TRBV5-1 and J usage is TRBJ2-7, with 9 positions matching TRBD2. V shed 0 bases and J 5 bases; nucleotides not matched to a gene: 9. This CDR3 is built from 16 residues. From germline, CDR1 is SGHRS and CDR2 YFSETQ. This CDR3 reads CASSLDVAGGPDEQYF. The DNA for the CDR3 is TGCGCCAGCAGCTTGGACGTGGCGGGAGGGCCCGACGAGCAGTACTTC.

This chain uses TRBV29-1 with TRBJ2-2, with TRBD1 as a possible D gene (5 bases). The CDR3 extends over 13 amino acids. Trimming removed 3 bases from V and 6 bases from J, with 11 bases in between. The V gene's germline CDR1 is SQVTM and CDR2 ANQGSEA. Here the CDR3 reads CSVETALSGELFF. CDR3 DNA: TGCAGCGTTGAGACAGCGTTGTCCGGGGAGCTGTTTTTT.

CDR3 sequence (DNA): TGTGCCAGCAGCTTTGGCGGGAGGAATGAGCAGTTCTTC. This encodes CASSFGGRNEQFF. The chain recombines TRBV7-3 with TRBJ2-1; 8 positions match TRBD2. Germline lookup yields CDR1 SGHTA and CDR2 FQGTGA. CDR3 length equals 13 residues. J was trimmed by 7 bases and V by 3 bases; bases with no gene match: 2.

The gene calls are TRBV28 and TRBJ1-3, with 8 bases lining up with TRBD1. Germline CDR1 and CDR2: MDHEN and SYDVKM. V lost 2 bases, J lost 2 bases, and 11 bases stayed unmatched. The length of the CDR3 is 18 residues. This chain's CDR3 is CASSLRSHRGKTGNTIYF. The CDR3 nucleotides are TGTGCCAGCAGTTTACGTTCTCACAGGGGGAAAACTGGAAACACCATATATTTT.

The V gene is TRBV28, the J gene TRBJ2-7; 9 nucleotides line up with TRBD1. Germline CDR1 reads MDHEN; CDR2 reads SYDVKM. V gave up 9 bases and J gave up 3 bases; unmatched junction bases: 9. The CDR3 has 14 amino acids. The CDR3 DNA sequence: TGTGCCAGTTCTACGGGACAGGGTATCTACGAGCAGTACTTC. Amino acid sequence: CASSTGQGIYEQYF.

The V and J genes are TRBV27 and TRBJ2-5, with 7 bases that match TRBD2. Germline assignment: CDR1 MNHEY and CDR2 SMNVEV (reference sequence). Losses at the gene ends were 5 bases for V and 1 base for J; bases not matched to a gene: 13. This CDR3 comprises 17 residues. DNA for the CDR3: TGTGCCAGCAGTCAATCCATCAAGAGCGGGACCCAAGAGACCCAGTACTTC. The encoded protein is CASSQSIKSGTQETQYF.

The rearrangement uses TRBV28 and TRBJ1-1; D is unresolved. The CDR3 has 14 residues. The germline V gene has CDR1 MDHEN and CDR2 SYDVKM. Trimming took off 8 bases at V and 1 base at J, with 14 bases between the two ends. CDR3 in amino acids: CASQDVGKNTEAFF. In nucleotides, the CDR3 is TGTGCCAGCCAGGACGTCGGGAAGAACACTGAAGCTTTCTTT.

V usage is TRBV19 and J usage is TRBJ2-7; 9 positions agree with TRBD1. Losses at the gene ends were 3 bases for V and 4 bases for J; bases not matched to a gene: 4. This CDR3 has 14 amino acids. CDR1 LNHDA and CDR2 SQIVND come from the germline V gene (reference sequence). Here the CDR3 reads CASSIVGTGYEQYF. The CDR3 DNA is TGTGCCAGTAGTATCGTCGGGACAGGGTACGAGCAGTACTTC.

This chain connects TRBV7-3 to TRBJ2-3; D is perhaps TRBD2 (6 bases). Germline-derived CDR1 and CDR2 are SGHTA and FQGTGA. The germline V and J ends were trimmed by 7 bases and 4 bases, with 15 bases remaining between them. The CDR3 spans 14 residues. As DNA, the CDR3 is TGTGCCAGCAACAGGAGGGCCGTCGCAGATACGCAGTATTTT. Translation gives CASNRRAVADTQYF.

V usage is TRBV6-5 and J usage is TRBJ2-3; possible D gene TRBD1, 5 bases. The germline V and J ends were trimmed by 5 bases and 2 bases, with 14 bases remaining between them. Per the germline V gene, CDR1 is MNHEY and CDR2 is SVGAGI. This CDR3 is built from 15 residues. The CDR3: CASSARRVDTDTQYF. The CDR3 DNA is TGTGCCAGCAGTGCCCGCAGGGTTGACACAGATACGCAGTATTTT.

This rearrangement joins TRBV6-6 to TRBJ2-7, with a possible D match to TRBD2 (6 bases). This CDR3 has 15 residues. V was trimmed by 7 bases and J by 2 bases, leaving 18 bases between them. Germline CDR1 is MNHNY and CDR2 is SVGAGI (reference sequence). The CDR3 DNA sequence: TGTGCCAGCACTAAAATGGGGACTTCGGCCTACGAGCAGTACTTC. Amino acid sequence: CASTKMGTSAYEQYF.

The genes are TRBV5-1 and TRBJ2-1; D possibly corresponds to TRBD1 (6 bases). The CDR3 is 16 residues long. CDR1 is SGHRS, CDR2 YFSETQ, per germline. V lost 2 bases and J lost 3, with 15 bases in between. The CDR3 here is CASSLSPNRDYNEQFF. The CDR3 nucleotides read TGCGCCAGCAGCTTATCCCCCAACAGGGACTACAATGAGCAGTTCTTC.

The DNA for the CDR3 is TGTGCCAGCTCGTCAGGGGCGAGTTTGTCGTTAGCCAAAAACATTCAGTACTTC. It specifies CASSSGASLSLAKNIQYF. This chain links TRBV19 with TRBJ2-4; a weak D match, TRBD1 (6 bases). Deletions cut 9 bases from V and 0 bases from J, with 24 bases between. CDR1 is LNHDA and CDR2 is SQIVND in the germline V gene (reference sequence). The CDR3 contains 18 residues.

The chain combines TRBV27 with TRBJ2-7, with 10 nucleotides matching TRBD1. CDR3 length equals 15 residues. The V gene end was trimmed by 4 bases and the J gene end by 3 bases; junction bases not matched to a gene: 6. Per the germline V gene, CDR1 is MNHEY and CDR2 is SMNVEV (reference sequence). CDR3 in amino acids: CASSSRDRGLYEQYF. The CDR3 nucleotides are TGTGCCAGCAGTTCCCGGGACAGGGGACTCTACGAGCAGTACTTC.

This chain joins TRBV6-1 and TRBJ2-7; D perhaps matches TRBD2 (5 bases). The CDR3 loop spans 12 amino acids. Germline assignment: CDR1 MNHNS and CDR2 SASEGT. CDR3 in DNA: TGTGCGGCAGGTCGGGATAGGAACGAGCAGTACTTC. This codes for CAAGRDRNEQYF.

The V and J genes are TRBV18 and TRBJ1-5, with 8 bases lining up with TRBD1. The CDR3 has 16 amino acids. The V gene end was trimmed by 3 bases and the J gene end by 6 bases; junction bases not matched to a gene: 10. Germline-derived CDR1 and CDR2 are KGHSH and LQKENI. The CDR3: CASSPGPTGAGQPQHF. As DNA, the CDR3 is TGTGCCAGCTCACCGGGCCCGACAGGGGCAGGTCAGCCCCAGCATTTT.

The chain combines TRBV7-3 with TRBJ1-1, with D unresolved. Trimming removed 5 bases at V and 5 bases at J, with 18 bases between. The germline gives CDR1 SGHTA, CDR2 FQGTGA. CDR3 size: 15 residues. The CDR3: CASSPSFLGRTEAFF. CDR3 DNA sequence: TGTGCCAGCAGCCCGTCATTCCTAGGGAGGACTGAAGCTTTCTTT. The whole variable domain, remainder taken from reference TRBV7-3 and TRBJ1-1, is GAGVSQTPSNKVTEKGKYVELRCDPISGHTALYWYRQSLGQGPEFLIYFQGTGAADDSGLPNDRFFAVRPEGSVSTLKIQRTERGDSAVYLCASSPSFLGRTEAFFGQGTRLTVV.

As concerns this clone: At the DNA level, this CDR3 is encoded by other sequences in the same sample as well. The CDR3: CASSPRGRGSTDTQYF. In nucleotides, the CDR3 is TGTGCCAGCAGCCCCCGGGGTCGGGGGAGCACAGATACGCAGTATTTT. This chain connects TRBV7-2 to TRBJ2-3, with D possibly being TRBD2 (6 bases). V lost 5 bases and J 0 bases, leaving 15 bases between the germline ends. The germline V gene encodes CDR1 SGHTA and CDR2 FQGNSA. This CDR3 contains 16 residues. The whole variable domain, remainder taken from reference TRBV7-2 and TRBJ2-3, is GAGVSQSPSNKVTEKGKDVELRCDPISGHTALYWYRQSLGQGLEFLIYFQGNSAPDKSGLPSDRFSAERTGGSVSTLTIQRTQQEDSAVYLCASSPRGRGSTDTQYFGPGTRLTVL.

The rearrangement uses TRBV5-5 and TRBJ1-2; 7 nucleotides line up with TRBD1. V shed 4 bases and J 4 bases; nucleotides not matched to a gene: 7. This CDR3 has 14 residues. The germline CDR1 and CDR2 sequences are SGHKS and YYEKEE (reference sequence). CDR3 residues: CASSRPGGTYGYTF. The CDR3 DNA is TGTGCCAGCAGCAGACCAGGGGGAACCTATGGCTACACCTTC. The entire variable domain, with the rest obtained from reference TRBV5-5 and TRBJ1-2, is as follows: DAGVTQSPTHLIKTRGQQVTLRCSPISGHKSVSWYQQVLGQGPQFIFQYYEKEERGRGNFPDRFSARQFPNYSSELNVNALLLGDSALYLCASSRPGGTYGYTFGSGTRLTVV.

The chain couples TRBV4-1 to TRBJ1-2; 8 positions match TRBD1. The CDR3 runs 16 residues. With 6 bases clipped from V and 4 bases from J, the junction kept 13 bases outside the gene matches. The germline CDR1 and CDR2 sequences are MGHRA and YSYEKL. CDR3 region: CASRHLGQGRSYGYTF. The DNA of the CDR3 is TGCGCCAGCAGACACCTCGGACAGGGACGGAGCTATGGCTACACCTTC.

The chain links TRBV18 to TRBJ2-1; D not certain. This CDR3 is 13 amino acids long. V was trimmed by 0 bases and J by 15 bases, leaving 15 bases between them. Germline V gene sequence: CDR1 KGHSH, CDR2 LQKENI. The CDR3 here is CASSPPSVWSWFF. The CDR3 nucleotides read TGTGCCAGCTCACCACCGTCAGTTTGGAGTTGGTTCTTC.

This chain connects TRBV28 to TRBJ1-5; maybe TRBD1 (5 bases). The germline CDR1 and CDR2 sequences are MDHEN and SYDVKM. Trimming stripped 3 bases from V and 1 base from J, with 13 bases between. This CDR3 is 16 amino acids long. CDR3 sequence reads: CASSLSRPGSNQPQHF. The DNA for the CDR3 is TGTGCCAGCAGTTTGTCCCGGCCAGGGAGCAATCAGCCCCAGCATTTT.

V is TRBV7-2 and J is TRBJ1-2; TRBD1 agrees at 9 bases. Trimming at V came to 0 bases and at J to 7 bases, leaving 6 bases not matched to a gene. The CDR3 consists of 15 residues. Germline V CDR1 and CDR2: SGHTA, FQGNSA. CDR3 sequence reads: CASSLAGGDRAGYTF. DNA for the CDR3: TGTGCCAGCAGCTTAGCGGGAGGGGACAGGGCTGGCTACACCTTC.

The chain combines TRBV5-4 with TRBJ2-7; 8 nucleotides line up with TRBD2. This CDR3 is 14 amino acids long. The V segment lost 0 bases and the J segment 5 bases; nucleotides outside the gene matches: 4. Germline V lookup: CDR1 SGHNT, CDR2 YYREEE (reference sequence). CDR3 DNA sequence: TGTGCCAGCAGCTTGGGTAGCGGGAATGACGAGCAGTACTTC. Amino acids: CASSLGSGNDEQYF.

V is TRBV16 and J is TRBJ2-1; 9 bases agree with TRBD2. This CDR3 spans 17 amino acids. Per germline, CDR1 KGHSY and CDR2 FQNENV. Trimming removed 3 bases from V and 3 bases from J; junction bases left unmatched: 9. The CDR3 reads CASSHTGSAGGYNEQFF. Here the CDR3 DNA reads TGTGCCAGCAGCCATACGGGATCAGCGGGGGGCTACAATGAGCAGTTCTTC.

V and J are TRBV14 and TRBJ2-7; 9 bases line up with TRBD2. CDR1 and CDR2 from the germline V gene are SGHDN and FVKESK. V was clipped by 4 bases and J by 2 bases; unmatched bases: 6. This CDR3 has 15 residues. The CDR3 bases are TGTGCCAGCAGCCTTAGCGGGAGAGGGACCTACGAGCAGTACTTC. Encoded protein: CASSLSGRGTYEQYF.

The chain links TRBV2 to TRBJ2-3; D is possibly TRBD2 (5 bases). V lost 7 bases and J lost 4, with 12 bases in between. From germline, CDR1 is SNHLY and CDR2 FYNNEI. The CDR3 totals 13 residues. In DNA, the CDR3 is TGTGCCAGCACGGGGATAACCTCAGATACGCAGTATTTT. Encoded protein: CASTGITSDTQYF.

The V call is TRBV11-2, the J call TRBJ1-3, with 8 positions matching TRBD1. Unmatched junction bases numbered 11, after V lost 4 bases and J lost 3 bases. This CDR3 comprises 17 residues. Germline V lookup: CDR1 SGHAT, CDR2 FQNNGV. This CDR3 is CASSSFLDRGGGNTIYF. The CDR3 DNA reads as TGTGCCAGCAGCTCGTTTCTTGACAGGGGAGGTGGAAACACCATATATTTT.

The chain is built from TRBV28 and TRBJ2-7, with D possibly TRBD1 on 5 matching bases. The CDR3 has 13 residues. V was pared by 7 bases and J by 5 bases, with 15 bases between. CDR1 and CDR2 (germline): MDHEN, SYDVKM. The CDR3 DNA reads as TGTGCCAGCACCCTCCAGGGCACGGACGAGCAGTACTTC. Amino acids: CASTLQGTDEQYF.

The chain recombines TRBV5-4 with TRBJ1-1; D remains unclear. The CDR3 totals 15 residues. V shed 3 bases and J shed 1 base, with 13 bases lying between them. Looked up from germline, CDR1 is SGHNT and CDR2 is YYREEE (reference sequence). CDR3 loop: CASSWEPARNTEAFF. The CDR3 coding sequence is TGTGCCAGCAGCTGGGAGCCAGCCCGGAACACTGAAGCTTTCTTT. The full variable domain, with the rest looked up from reference TRBV5-4 and TRBJ1-1, is ETGVTQSPTHLIKTRGQQVTLRCSSQSGHNTVSWYQQALGQGPQFIFQYYREEENGRGNFPPRFSGLQFPNYSSELNVNALELDDSALYLCASSWEPARNTEAFFGQGTRLTVV.

This chain uses TRBV14 with TRBJ2-7; 7 bases are shared with TRBD2. The J segment lost 7 bases and the V segment lost 4 bases, leaving 16 bases of the junction unmatched. Germline V lookup: CDR1 SGHDN, CDR2 FVKESK. This CDR3 contains 16 residues. The CDR3 region is CASSRRDYLSGSEQYF. The DNA of the CDR3 is TGTGCCAGCAGCCGACGGGACTACCTGTCGGGATCTGAGCAGTACTTC.

The chain recombines TRBV5-4 with TRBJ2-5, with a weak D call TRBD2 (7 bases). The CDR3 extends over 17 amino acids. Trimming shortened V by 4 bases and J by 3 bases, and 22 bases separated the two germline ends. Germline CDR1 SGHNT, CDR2 YYREEE (reference sequence). The DNA for the CDR3 is TGTGCCAGCAGCCCGGTAGGGGGGGATCAACCGGAAGAGACCCAGTACTTC. Protein: CASSPVGGDQPEETQYF.